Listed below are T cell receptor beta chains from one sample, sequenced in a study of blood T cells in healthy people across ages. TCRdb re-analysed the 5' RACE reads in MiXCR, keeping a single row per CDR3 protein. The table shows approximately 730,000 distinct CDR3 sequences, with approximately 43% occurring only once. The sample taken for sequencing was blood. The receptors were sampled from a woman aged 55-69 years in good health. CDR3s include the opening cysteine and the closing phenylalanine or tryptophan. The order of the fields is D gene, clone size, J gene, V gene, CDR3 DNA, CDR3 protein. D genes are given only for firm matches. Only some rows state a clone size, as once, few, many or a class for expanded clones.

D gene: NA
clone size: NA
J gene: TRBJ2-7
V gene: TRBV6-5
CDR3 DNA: TGTGCCAGCAGTTACTCATGGGGGTCGTCCTACGAGCAGTACTTC
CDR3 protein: CASSYSWGSSYEQYF

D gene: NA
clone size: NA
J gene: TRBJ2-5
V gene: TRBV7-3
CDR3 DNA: TGTGCCGGCAGCCCAACGAGCCCACAAGAGACCCAGTACTTC
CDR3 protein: CAGSPTSPQETQYF

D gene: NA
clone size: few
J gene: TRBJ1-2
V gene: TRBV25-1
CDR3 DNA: TGTGCCAGCAGTGAGGGTCGGGGGGACTATGGCTACACCTTC
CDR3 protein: CASSEGRGDYGYTF

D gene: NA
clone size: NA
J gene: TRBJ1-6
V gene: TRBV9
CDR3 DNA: TGTGCCAGCAGCGTAGGAAGAGCTGACAGCTATAGTTCACCCCTCCACTTT
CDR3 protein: CASSVGRADSYSSPLHF

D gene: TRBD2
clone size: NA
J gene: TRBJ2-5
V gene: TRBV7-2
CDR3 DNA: TGTGCCAGCAGCTTAGAATTGAGGGCTAGCGGTCGGCGGGAGACCCAGTACTTC
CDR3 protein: CASSLELRASGRRETQYF

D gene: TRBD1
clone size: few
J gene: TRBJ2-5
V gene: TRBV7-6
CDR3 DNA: TGTGCCAGCAGCAAACGGCCGGGACAGGGGACCGAGACCCAGTACTTC
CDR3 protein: CASSKRPGQGTETQYF

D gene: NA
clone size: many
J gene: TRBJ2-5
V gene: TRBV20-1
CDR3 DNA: TGCAGTGCTAGAAAAGTCGGCGGGGAGACCCAGTACTTC
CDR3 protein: CSARKVGGETQYF

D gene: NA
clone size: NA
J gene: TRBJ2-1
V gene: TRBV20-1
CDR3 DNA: TGCAGTGCTAGAGATATCGGGCAGAAACTCGGCAATGAGCAGTTCTTC
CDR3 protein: CSARDIGQKLGNEQFF

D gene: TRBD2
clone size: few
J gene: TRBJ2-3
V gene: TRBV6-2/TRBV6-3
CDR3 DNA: TGTGCCAGCACGCCGCCCCACGGACTAGCGGGGGGCACGCATACGCAGTATTTT
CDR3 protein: CASTPPHGLAGGTHTQYF

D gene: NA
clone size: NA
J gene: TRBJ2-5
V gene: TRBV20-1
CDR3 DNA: TGCAGTGCTGCTTTCAGAGGACAGTCAATAGAGACCCAGTACTTC
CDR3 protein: CSAAFRGQSIETQYF

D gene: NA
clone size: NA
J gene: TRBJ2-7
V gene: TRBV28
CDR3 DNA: TGTGCCAGCAGCCCAGGCCCCGGGACACCCAGCTCCTACGAGCAGTACTTC
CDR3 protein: CASSPGPGTPSSYEQYF

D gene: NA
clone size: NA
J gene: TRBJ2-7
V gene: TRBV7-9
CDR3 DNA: TGTGCCAGCAGCCATAGAAGGAGCTCCTACGAGCAGTACTTC
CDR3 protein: CASSHRRSSYEQYF

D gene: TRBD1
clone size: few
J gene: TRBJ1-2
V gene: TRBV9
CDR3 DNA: TGTGCCAGCAGCACCGGGACAGCACCCTATGGCTACACCTTC
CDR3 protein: CASSTGTAPYGYTF

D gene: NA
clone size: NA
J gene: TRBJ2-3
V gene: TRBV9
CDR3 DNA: TGTGCCAGCAGCGTAGACCCCTTACGACCACAAGATACGCAGTATTTT
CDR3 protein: CASSVDPLRPQDTQYF

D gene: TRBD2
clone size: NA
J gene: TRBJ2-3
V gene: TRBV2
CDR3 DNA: TGTGCCACCCTAGCGGCTATCACAGATACGCAGTATTTT
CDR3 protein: CATLAAITDTQYF

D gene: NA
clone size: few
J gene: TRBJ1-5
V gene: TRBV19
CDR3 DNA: TGTGCCAGTAGTATCGCTGTTAATCAGCCCCAGCATTTT
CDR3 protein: CASSIAVNQPQHF

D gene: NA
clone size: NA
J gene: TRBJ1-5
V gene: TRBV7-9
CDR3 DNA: TGTGCCAGCAGCAAAACCCAAGGGCAGCCCCAGCATTTT
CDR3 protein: CASSKTQGQPQHF

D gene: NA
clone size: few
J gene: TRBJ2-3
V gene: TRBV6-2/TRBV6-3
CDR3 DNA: TGTGCCAGCAGTTACTCCGACCGTCTTAGCACAGATACGCAGTATTTT
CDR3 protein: CASSYSDRLSTDTQYF

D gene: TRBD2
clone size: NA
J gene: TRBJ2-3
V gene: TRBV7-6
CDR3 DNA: TGTGCCAGCAGCATAGAAGTAGCGGGAGACGGCACAGATACGCAGTATTTT
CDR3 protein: CASSIEVAGDGTDTQYF

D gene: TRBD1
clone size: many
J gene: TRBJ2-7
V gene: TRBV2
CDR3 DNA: TGTGCCAGCAGGGGGACAGGCAGCTCCTACGAGCAGTACTTC
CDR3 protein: CASRGTGSSYEQYF

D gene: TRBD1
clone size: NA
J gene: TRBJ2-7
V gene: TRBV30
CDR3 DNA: TGTGCCTGGGGGACAGGGATCTACGAGCAGTACTTC
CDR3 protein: CAWGTGIYEQYF

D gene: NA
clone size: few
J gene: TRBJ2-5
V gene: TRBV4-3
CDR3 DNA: TGCGCCAGCAGCCAAGTAGAAGGAGCGATGGGTGAGACCCAGTACTTC
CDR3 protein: CASSQVEGAMGETQYF

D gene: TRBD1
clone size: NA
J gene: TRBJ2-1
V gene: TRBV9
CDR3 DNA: TGTGCCAGCAGCCCCTGGGACAGGGGGGACAATGAGCAGTTCTTC
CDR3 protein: CASSPWDRGDNEQFF

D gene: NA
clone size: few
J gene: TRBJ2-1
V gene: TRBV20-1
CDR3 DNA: TGCAGTGTCCCCTCGGACAACAATGAGCAGTTCTTC
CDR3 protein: CSVPSDNNEQFF

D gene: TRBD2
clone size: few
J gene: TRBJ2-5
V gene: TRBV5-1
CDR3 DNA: TGCGCCAGCAGGCCGACTAGCGGGGGATCCCAAGAGACCCAGTACTTC
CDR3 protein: CASRPTSGGSQETQYF

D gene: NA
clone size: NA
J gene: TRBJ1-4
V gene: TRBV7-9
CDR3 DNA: TGTGCCAGCGGGGCAGGGTCCGAAAAACTGTTTTTT
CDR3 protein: CASGAGSEKLFF

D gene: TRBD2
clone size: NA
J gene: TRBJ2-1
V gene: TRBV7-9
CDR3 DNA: TGTGCCAGCGGCCCCCGGCCTAGCGGGCACAATGAGCAGTTCTTC
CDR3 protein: CASGPRPSGHNEQFF

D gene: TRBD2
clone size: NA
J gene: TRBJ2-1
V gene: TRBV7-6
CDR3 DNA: TGTGCCAGCAGTCGTAAATATAGCGGGAGCTCCTACAATGAGCAGTTCTTC
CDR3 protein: CASSRKYSGSSYNEQFF

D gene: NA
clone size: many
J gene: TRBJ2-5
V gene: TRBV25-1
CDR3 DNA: TGTGCCAGCGTCCGGGACGCGGGACAGACCCAGTACTTC
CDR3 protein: CASVRDAGQTQYF

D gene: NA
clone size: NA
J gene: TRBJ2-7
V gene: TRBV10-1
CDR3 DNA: TGCGCCAGCAGGCCAAGTGGCGATCGCCCCCATGAGCAGTACTTC
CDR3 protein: CASRPSGDRPHEQYF

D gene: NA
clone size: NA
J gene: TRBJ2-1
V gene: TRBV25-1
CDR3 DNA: TGTGCCAGCAGTGGGGGTTCCCAAGAGACCCAGTTCTTC
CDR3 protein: CASSGGSQETQFF

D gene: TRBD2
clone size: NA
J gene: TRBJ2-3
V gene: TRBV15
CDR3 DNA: TGTGCCACCAGCAGAGATCGGCGGGAGGGCCGAGGGACAGATACGCAGTATTTT
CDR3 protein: CATSRDRREGRGTDTQYF

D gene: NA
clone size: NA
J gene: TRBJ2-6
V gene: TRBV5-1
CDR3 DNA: TGCGCCAGCAGCCCTTTCGGGGCCAACGTCCTGACTTTC
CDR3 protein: CASSPFGANVLTF

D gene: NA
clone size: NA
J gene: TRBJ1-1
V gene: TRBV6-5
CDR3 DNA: TGTGCCAGCAGTGACGCGACGGGGGAGGGGGAAGCTTTCTTT
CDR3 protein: CASSDATGEGEAFF

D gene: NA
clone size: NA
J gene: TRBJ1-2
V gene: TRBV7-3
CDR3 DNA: TGTGCCAGCAGCATAACCAGGGGTGACTATGGCTACACCTTC
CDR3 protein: CASSITRGDYGYTF

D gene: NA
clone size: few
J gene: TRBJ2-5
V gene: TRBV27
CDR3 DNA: TGTGCCAGCAGTCCCAGAGTTAGCGCGGGGCGAGAGACCCAGTACTTC
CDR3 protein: CASSPRVSAGRETQYF

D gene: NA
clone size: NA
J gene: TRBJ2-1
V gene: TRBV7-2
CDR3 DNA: TGTGCCAGCAGCCTCCGGGACGCCTTATCCAGGCAGTTCTTC
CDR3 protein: CASSLRDALSRQFF

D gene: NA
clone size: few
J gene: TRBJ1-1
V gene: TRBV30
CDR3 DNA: TGTGCCTGGAGTTCGGGCAGGCAGAACACTGAAGCTTTCTTT
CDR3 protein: CAWSSGRQNTEAFF

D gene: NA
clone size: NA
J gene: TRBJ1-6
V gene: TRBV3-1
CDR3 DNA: TGTGCCAGCAGCACCGGACTTCCCTTCTCACCCCTCCACTTT
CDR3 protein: CASSTGLPFSPLHF

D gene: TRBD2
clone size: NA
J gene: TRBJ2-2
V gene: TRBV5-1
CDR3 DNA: TGCGCCAGCAGCTTGGCGGCTAGCGGGTCGAACACCGGGGAGCTGTTTTTT
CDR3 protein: CASSLAASGSNTGELFF